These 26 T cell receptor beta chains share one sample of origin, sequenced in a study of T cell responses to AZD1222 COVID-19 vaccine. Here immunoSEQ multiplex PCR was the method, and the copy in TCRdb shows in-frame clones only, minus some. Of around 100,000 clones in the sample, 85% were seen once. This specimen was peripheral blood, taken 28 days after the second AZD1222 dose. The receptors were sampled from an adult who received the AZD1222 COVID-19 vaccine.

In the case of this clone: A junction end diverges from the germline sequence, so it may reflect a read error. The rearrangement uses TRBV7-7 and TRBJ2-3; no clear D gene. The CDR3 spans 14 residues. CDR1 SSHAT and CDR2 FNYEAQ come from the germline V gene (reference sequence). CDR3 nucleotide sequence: TGTGCTAGCAGCTCCCTCGGAAGGGTAGATACGCAGTATTTT. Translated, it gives CASSSLGRVDTQYF.

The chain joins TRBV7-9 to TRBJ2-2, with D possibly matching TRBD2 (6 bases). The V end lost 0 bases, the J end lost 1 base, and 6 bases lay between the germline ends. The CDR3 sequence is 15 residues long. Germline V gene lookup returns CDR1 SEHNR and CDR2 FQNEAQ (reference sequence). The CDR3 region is CASSLAGLNTGELFF. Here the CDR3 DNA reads TGTGCCAGCAGCTTAGCGGGACTGAACACCGGGGAGCTGTTTTTT.

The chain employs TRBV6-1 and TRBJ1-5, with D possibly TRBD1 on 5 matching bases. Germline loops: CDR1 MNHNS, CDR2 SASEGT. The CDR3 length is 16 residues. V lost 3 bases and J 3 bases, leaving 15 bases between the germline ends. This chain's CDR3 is CASSDVSRGNNQPQHF. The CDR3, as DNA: TGTGCCAGCAGTGATGTCAGCCGGGGGAACAATCAGCCCCAGCATTTT.

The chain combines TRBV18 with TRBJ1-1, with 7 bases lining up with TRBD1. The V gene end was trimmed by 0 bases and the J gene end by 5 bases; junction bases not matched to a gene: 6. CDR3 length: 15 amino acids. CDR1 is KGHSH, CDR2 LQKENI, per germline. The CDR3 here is CASSPPRQGWTEAFF. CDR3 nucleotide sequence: TGTGCCAGCTCACCACCCAGACAGGGATGGACTGAAGCTTTCTTT.

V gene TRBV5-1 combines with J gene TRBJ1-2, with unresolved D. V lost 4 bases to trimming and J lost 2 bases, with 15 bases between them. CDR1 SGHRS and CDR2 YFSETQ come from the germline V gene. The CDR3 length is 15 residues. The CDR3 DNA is TGCGCCAGCAGCAGCACGGGCGGGAACAACTATGGCTACACCTTC. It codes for CASSSTGGNNYGYTF. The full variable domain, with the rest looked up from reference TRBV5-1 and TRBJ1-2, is KAGVTQTPRYLIKTRGQQVTLSCSPISGHRSVSWYQQTPGQGLQFLFEYFSETQRNKGNFPGRFSGRQFSNSRSEMNVSTLELGDSALYLCASSSTGGNNYGYTFGSGTRLTVV.

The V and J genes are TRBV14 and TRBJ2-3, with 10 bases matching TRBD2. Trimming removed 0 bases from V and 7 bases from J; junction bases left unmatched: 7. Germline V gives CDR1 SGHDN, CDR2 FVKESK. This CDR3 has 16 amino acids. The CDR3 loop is CASSQESLAGNYTQYF. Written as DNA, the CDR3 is TGTGCCAGCAGCCAAGAATCACTAGCGGGAAATTATACGCAGTATTTT.

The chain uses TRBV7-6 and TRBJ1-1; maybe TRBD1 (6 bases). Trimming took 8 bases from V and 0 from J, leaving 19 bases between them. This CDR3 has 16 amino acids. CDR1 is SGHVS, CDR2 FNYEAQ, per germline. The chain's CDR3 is CASATGKGVVNTEAFF. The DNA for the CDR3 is TGTGCCAGCGCAACAGGGAAGGGTGTTGTGAACACTGAAGCTTTCTTT.

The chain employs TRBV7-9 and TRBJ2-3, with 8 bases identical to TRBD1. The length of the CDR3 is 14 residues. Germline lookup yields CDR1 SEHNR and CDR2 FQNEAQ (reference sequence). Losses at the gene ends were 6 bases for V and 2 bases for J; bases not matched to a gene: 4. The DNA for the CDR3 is TGTGCCAGCAGTTCAGGGGGCAACACAGATACGCAGTATTTT. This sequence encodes CASSSGGNTDTQYF.

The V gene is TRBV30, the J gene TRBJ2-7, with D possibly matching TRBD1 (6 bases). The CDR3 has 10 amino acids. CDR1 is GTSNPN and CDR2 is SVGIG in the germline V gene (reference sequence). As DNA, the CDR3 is TGTGCTACAGGGAGCTACGAGCAGTACTTC. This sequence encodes CATGSYEQYF. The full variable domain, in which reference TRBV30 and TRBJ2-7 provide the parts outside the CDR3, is SQTIHQWPATLVQPVGSPLSLECTVEGTSNPNLYWYRQAAGRGLQLLFYSVGIGQISSEVPQNLSASRPQDRQFILSSKKLLLSDSGFYLCATGSYEQYFGPGTRLTVT.

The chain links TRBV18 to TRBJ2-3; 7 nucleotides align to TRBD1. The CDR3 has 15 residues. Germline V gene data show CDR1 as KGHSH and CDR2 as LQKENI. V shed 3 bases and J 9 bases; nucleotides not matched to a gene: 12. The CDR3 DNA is TGTGCCAGCTCACCGGGACAGTCAGCCTCAGTGACGCAGTATTTT. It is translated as CASSPGQSASVTQYF.

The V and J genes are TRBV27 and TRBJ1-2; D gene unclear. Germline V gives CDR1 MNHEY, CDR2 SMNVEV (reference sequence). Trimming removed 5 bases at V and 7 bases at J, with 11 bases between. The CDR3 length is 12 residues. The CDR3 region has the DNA TGTGCCAGCAGTCTAATGGGAAGTGGCTACACCTTC. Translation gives CASSLMGSGYTF.

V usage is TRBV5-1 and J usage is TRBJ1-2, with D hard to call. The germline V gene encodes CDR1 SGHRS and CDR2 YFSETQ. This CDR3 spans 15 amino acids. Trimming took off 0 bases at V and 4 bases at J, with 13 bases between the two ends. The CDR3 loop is CASSLDSITIYGYTF. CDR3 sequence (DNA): TGCGCCAGCAGCTTGGACAGCATCACCATCTATGGCTACACCTTC.

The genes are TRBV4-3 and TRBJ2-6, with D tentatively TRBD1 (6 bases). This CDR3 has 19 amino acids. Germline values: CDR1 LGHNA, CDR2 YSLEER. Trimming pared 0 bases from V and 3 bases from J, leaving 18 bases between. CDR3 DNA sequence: TGCGCCAGCAGCCAAGATGTCGTCAGGGGAGATGGTGGGGCCAACGTCCTGACTTTC. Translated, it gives CASSQDVVRGDGGANVLTF.

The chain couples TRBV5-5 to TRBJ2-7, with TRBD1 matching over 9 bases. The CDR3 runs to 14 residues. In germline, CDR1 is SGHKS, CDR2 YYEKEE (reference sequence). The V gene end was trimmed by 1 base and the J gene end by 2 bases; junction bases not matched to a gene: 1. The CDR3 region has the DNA TGTGCCAGCAGCTTGAGGGACAGGGCCTACGAGCAGTACTTC. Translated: CASSLRDRAYEQYF.

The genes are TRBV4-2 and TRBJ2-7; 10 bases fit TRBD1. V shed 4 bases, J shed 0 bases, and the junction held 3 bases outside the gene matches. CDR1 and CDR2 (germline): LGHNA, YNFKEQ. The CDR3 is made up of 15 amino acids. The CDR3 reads CASSPRDRGSYEQYF. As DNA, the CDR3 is TGTGCCAGCAGCCCCCGGGACAGGGGCTCCTACGAGCAGTACTTC.

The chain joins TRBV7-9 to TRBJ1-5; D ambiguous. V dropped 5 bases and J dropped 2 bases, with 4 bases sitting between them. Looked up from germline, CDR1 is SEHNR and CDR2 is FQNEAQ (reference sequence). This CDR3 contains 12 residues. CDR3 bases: TGTGCCAGCAGCCCAGGCAATCAGCCCCAGCATTTT. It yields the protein CASSPGNQPQHF.

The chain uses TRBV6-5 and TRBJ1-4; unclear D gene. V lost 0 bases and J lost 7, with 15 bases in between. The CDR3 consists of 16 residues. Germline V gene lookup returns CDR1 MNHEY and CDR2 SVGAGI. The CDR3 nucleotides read TGTGCCAGCAGTTACTCGTCCTACGGTGCGGGTGAAAAACTGTTTTTT. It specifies CASSYSSYGAGEKLFF.

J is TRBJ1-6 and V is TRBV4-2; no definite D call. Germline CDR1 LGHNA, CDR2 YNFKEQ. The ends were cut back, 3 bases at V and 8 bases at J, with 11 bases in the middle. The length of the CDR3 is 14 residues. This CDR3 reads CASSQGTIDSPLHF. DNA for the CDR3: TGTGCCAGCAGCCAGGGCACAATTGATTCACCCCTCCACTTT.

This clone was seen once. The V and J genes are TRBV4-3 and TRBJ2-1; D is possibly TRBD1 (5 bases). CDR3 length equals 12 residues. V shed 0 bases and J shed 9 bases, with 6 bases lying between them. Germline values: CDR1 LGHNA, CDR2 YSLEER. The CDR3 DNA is TGCGCCAGCAGCCAAGATAGGGGTGAGCAGTTCTTC. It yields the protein CASSQDRGEQFF.

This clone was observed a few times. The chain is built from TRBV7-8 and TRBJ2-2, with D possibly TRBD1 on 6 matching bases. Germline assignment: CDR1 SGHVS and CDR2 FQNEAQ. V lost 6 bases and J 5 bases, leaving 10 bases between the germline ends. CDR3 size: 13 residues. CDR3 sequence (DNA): TGTGCCAGCAGGCGCAGGGGTACCGGGGAGCTGTTTTTT. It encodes CASRRRGTGELFF.

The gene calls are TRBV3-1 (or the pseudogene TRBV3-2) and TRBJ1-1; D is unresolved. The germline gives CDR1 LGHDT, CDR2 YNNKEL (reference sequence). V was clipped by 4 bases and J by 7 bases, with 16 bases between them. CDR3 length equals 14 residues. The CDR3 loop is CASSLRTGVSEAFF. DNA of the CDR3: TGTGCCAGCAGCCTCCGGACTGGAGTTAGTGAAGCTTTCTTT.

The CDR3 reads CASSSVYEAFF. CDR3 coding DNA: TGTGCCAGCAGCTCCGTATATGAAGCTTTCTTT. V gene TRBV2 combines with J gene TRBJ1-1; D not certain. The CDR3 has 11 residues. V was shortened by 6 bases and J by 7 bases, with 9 bases between the two germline ends. Germline assignment: CDR1 SNHLY and CDR2 FYNNEI.

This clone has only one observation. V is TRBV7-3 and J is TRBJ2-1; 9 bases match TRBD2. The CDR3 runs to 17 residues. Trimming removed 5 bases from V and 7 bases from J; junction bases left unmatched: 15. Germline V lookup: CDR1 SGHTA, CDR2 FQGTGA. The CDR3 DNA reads TGTGCCAGCAGCGGAACAATAGCGGGAGAAGTATTGAATGAGCAGTTCTTC. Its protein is CASSGTIAGEVLNEQFF.

CDR3 residues: CASSQDPGQPQHF. CDR3 nucleotides: TGTGCCAGCAGCCAAGATCCGGGTCAGCCCCAGCATTTT. The V call is TRBV3-1 (or the pseudogene TRBV3-2), the J call TRBJ1-5; D is ambiguous. This CDR3 is 13 amino acids long. Trimming shortened V by 0 bases and J by 6 bases, and 6 bases separated the two germline ends. CDR1 is LGHDT and CDR2 is YNNKEL in the germline V gene (reference sequence).

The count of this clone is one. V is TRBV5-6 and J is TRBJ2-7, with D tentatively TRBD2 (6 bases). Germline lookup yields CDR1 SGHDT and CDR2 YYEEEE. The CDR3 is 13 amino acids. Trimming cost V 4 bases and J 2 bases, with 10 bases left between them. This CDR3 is CASSGGLTYEQYF. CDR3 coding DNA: TGTGCCAGCAGCGGGGGACTTACCTACGAGCAGTACTTC.

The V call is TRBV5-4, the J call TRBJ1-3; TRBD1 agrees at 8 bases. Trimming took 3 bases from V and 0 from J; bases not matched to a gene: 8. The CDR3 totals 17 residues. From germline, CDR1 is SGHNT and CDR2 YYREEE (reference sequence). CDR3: CASSSRDRILSGNTIYF. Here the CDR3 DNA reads TGTGCCAGCAGCTCCCGGGACAGGATACTCTCTGGAAACACCATATATTTT.